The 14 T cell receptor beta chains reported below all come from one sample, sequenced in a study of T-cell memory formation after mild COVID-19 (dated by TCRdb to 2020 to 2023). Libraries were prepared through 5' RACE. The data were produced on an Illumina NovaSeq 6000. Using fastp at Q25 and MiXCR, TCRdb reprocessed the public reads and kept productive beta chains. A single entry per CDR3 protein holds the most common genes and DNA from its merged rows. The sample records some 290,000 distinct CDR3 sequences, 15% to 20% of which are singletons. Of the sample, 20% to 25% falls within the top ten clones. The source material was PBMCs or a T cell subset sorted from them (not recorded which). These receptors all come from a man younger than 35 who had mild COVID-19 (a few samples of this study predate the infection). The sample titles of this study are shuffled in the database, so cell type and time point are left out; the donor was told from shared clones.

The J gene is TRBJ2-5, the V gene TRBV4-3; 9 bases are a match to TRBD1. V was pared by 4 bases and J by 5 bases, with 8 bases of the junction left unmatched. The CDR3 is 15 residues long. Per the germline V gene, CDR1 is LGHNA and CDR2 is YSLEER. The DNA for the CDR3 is TGCGCCAGCAGCCCCCACCCGACAGGGGGGGAGACCCAGTACTTC. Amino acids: CASSPHPTGGETQYF.

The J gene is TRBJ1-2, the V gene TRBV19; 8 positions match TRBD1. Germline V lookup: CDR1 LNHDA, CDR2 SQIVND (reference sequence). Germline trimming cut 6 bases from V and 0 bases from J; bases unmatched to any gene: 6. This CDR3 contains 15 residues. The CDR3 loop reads CASSRTGRANYGYTF. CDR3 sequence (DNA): TGTGCCAGTAGCCGGACAGGGAGGGCTAACTATGGCTACACCTTC. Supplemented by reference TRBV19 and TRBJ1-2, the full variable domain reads DGGITQSPKYLFRKEGQNVTLSCEQNLNHDAMYWYRQDPGQGLRLIYYSQIVNDFQKGDIAEGYSVSREKKESFPLTVTSAQKNPTAFYLCASSRTGRANYGYTFGSGTRLTVV.

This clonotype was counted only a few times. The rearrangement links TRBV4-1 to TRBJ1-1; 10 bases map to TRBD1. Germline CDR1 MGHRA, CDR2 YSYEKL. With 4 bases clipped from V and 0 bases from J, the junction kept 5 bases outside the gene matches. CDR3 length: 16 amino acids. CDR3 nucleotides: TGCGCCAGCAGCCCCTGGACAGGGGGGATGAACACTGAAGCTTTCTTT. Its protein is CASSPWTGGMNTEAFF.

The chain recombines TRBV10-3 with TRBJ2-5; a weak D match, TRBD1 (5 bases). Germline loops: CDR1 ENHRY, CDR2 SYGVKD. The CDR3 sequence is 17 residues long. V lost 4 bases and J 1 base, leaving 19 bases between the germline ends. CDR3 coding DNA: TGTGCCATCAGTGGGATTGACAGACGATCAACCCAAGAGACCCAGTACTTC. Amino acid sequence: CAISGIDRRSTQETQYF.

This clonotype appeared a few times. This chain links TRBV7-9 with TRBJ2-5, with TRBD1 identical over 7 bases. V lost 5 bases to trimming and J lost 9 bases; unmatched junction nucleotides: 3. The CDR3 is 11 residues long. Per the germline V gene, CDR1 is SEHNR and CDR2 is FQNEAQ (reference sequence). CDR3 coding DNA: TGTGCCAGCAGCGGCACAGGGGCCCAGTACTTC. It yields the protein CASSGTGAQYF.

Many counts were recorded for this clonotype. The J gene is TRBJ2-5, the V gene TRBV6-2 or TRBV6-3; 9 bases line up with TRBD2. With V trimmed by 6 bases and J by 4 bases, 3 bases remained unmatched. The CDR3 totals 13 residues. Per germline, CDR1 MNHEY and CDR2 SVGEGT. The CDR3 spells CASRTSGAETQYF. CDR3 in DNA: TGTGCCAGCAGGACTAGCGGCGCAGAGACCCAGTACTTC.

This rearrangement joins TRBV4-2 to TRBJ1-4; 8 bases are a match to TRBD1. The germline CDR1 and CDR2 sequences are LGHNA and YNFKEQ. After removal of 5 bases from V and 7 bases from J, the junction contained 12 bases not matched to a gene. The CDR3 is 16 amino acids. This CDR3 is CASSSPGQALGEKLFF. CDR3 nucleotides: TGTGCCAGCAGCTCTCCGGGACAGGCATTGGGTGAAAAACTGTTTTTT.

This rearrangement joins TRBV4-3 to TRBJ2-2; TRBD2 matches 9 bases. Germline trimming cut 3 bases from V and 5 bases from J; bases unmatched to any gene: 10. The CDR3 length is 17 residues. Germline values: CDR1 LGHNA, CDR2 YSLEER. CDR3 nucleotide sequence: TGCGCCAGCAGCCACTTCTGGCGGGGGGGAGAGACCGGGGAGCTGTTTTTT. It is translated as CASSHFWRGGETGELFF.

The CDR3: CASSASSYNSPLHF. CDR3 sequence (DNA): TGTGCCAGCAGCGCGAGCTCCTATAATTCACCCCTCCACTTT. The V gene is TRBV9, the J gene TRBJ1-6; D not certain. The germline V gene has CDR1 SGDLS and CDR2 YYNGEE. The CDR3 sequence is 14 residues long. V was trimmed by 3 bases and J by 0 bases, leaving 4 bases between them.

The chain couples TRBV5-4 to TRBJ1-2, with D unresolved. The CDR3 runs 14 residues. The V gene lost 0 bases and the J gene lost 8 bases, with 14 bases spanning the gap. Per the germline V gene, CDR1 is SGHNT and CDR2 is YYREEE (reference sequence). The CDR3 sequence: CASSLALGGRGYTF. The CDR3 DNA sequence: TGTGCCAGCAGCTTGGCCCTGGGAGGGAGGGGCTACACCTTC.

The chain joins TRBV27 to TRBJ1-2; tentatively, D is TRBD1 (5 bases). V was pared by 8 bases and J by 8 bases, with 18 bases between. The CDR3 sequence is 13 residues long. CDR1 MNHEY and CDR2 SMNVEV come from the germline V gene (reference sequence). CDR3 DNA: TGTGCCAGCCGCTTTGGGGGATCTGGGGGCTACACCTTC. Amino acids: CASRFGGSGGYTF.

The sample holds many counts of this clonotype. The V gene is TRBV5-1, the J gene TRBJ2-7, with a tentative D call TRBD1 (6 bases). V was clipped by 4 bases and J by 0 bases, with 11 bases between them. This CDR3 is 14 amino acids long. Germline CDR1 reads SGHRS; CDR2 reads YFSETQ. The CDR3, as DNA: TGCGCCAGCAGCCCGACAGGACTCTCCTACGAGCAGTACTTC. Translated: CASSPTGLSYEQYF.

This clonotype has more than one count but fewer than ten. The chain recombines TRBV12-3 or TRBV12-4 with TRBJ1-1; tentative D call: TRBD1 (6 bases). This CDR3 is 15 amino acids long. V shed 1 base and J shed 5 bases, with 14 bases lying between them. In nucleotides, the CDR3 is TGTGCCAGCAGTTTAGAGGGAGGGGGTTTGACTGAAGCTTTCTTT. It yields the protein CASSLEGGGLTEAFF.

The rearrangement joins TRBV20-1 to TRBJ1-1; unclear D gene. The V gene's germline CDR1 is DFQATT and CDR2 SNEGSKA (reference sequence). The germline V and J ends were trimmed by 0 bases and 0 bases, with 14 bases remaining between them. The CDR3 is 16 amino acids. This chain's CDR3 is CSARDGGRAVNTEAFF. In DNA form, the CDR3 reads TGCAGTGCTAGAGATGGAGGACGGGCGGTGAACACTGAAGCTTTCTTT.